These T cell receptor beta chains were read from a single sample in a study of PD-L1 blockade in urothelial cancer. Generated by immunoSEQ multiplex PCR, the TCRdb table keeps only in-frame clones and is missing some. The sample carries approximately 71,000 clones, roughly 89% recorded once. The sequenced sample was PBMCs, obtained around atezolizumab (anti-PD-L1) treatment. The receptors here all came from a man in his fifties or sixties with urothelial cancer. Each CDR3 is given with its conserved first and last residue. The order of the fields is CDR3 DNA, CDR3 protein, D gene, clone size, J gene, V gene. A D gene is named only where the DNA matches it firmly. The size field is filled for only some rows; it gives once, few, many or a size class.

CDR3nt: TGTGCCACCGGGACAAACACCGGGGAGCTGTTTTTT; CDR3aa: CATGTNTGELFF; d_gene: NA; abundance: NA; j_gene: TRBJ2-2; v_gene: TRBV6-6
CDR3nt: TGCGCCAGCAGCTTGGTGGGACTAGGAGGGTCCTACAATGAGCAGTTCTTC; CDR3aa: CASSLVGLGGSYNEQFF; d_gene: TRBD2; abundance: NA; j_gene: TRBJ2-1; v_gene: TRBV5-1
CDR3nt: TGCGCCAGCAGTCCCCCGGGTCGCAACAATGAGCAGTTCTTC; CDR3aa: CASSPPGRNNEQFF; d_gene: NA; abundance: few; j_gene: TRBJ2-1; v_gene: TRBV10-1
CDR3nt: TGTGCCAGCAGATCGTATGGGAGTGGCAATCAGCCCCAGCATTTT; CDR3aa: CASRSYGSGNQPQHF; d_gene: NA; abundance: NA; j_gene: TRBJ1-5; v_gene: TRBV5-8
CDR3nt: TGCGCCAGCAGCCACACACAAAAGACAGGGGGCGGGGATGGCTACACCTTC; CDR3aa: CASSHTQKTGGGDGYTF; d_gene: TRBD1; abundance: NA; j_gene: TRBJ1-2; v_gene: TRBV4-1
CDR3nt: TGTGCTAGTGGTTCCGGACAGGGTAGCACCGGGGAGCTGTTTTTT; CDR3aa: CASGSGQGSTGELFF; d_gene: TRBD1; abundance: few; j_gene: TRBJ2-2; v_gene: TRBV12-5
CDR3nt: TGTGCCAGCAGCGGGCAGACAGGGGGCGGTTCACCCCTCCACTTT; CDR3aa: CASSGQTGGGSPLHF; d_gene: TRBD1; abundance: few; j_gene: TRBJ1-6; v_gene: TRBV7-2
CDR3nt: TGTGCCAGCAGACCCTTATTGGACAGGAACACTGAAGCTTTCTTT; CDR3aa: CASRPLLDRNTEAFF; d_gene: NA; abundance: NA; j_gene: TRBJ1-1; v_gene: TRBV27
CDR3nt: TGTGCCAGCAGAGACAGGATCTACACAGATACGCAGTATTTT; CDR3aa: CASRDRIYTDTQYF; d_gene: NA; abundance: NA; j_gene: TRBJ2-3; v_gene: TRBV6-5
CDR3nt: TGTGCCAGTAGTCTAGACAGTGATCAGCCCCAGCATTTT; CDR3aa: CASSLDSDQPQHF; d_gene: NA; abundance: few; j_gene: TRBJ1-5; v_gene: TRBV19
CDR3nt: TGTGCCAGCAGTGGGCTCAGGGAAAACTATGGCTACACCTTC; CDR3aa: CASSGLRENYGYTF; d_gene: NA; abundance: NA; j_gene: TRBJ1-2; v_gene: TRBV2
CDR3nt: TGCGCCAGCAGCCCGGACAGGGTGCTTAACTATGGCTACACCTTC; CDR3aa: CASSPDRVLNYGYTF; d_gene: TRBD1; abundance: NA; j_gene: TRBJ1-2; v_gene: TRBV5-1
CDR3nt: TGCAGTGCTGATGGGCCTGAAGCTTTCTTT; CDR3aa: CSADGPEAFF; d_gene: NA; abundance: NA; j_gene: TRBJ1-1; v_gene: TRBV20-1
CDR3nt: TGTGCCAGCAGCCGAGAGGGCAGTACAGATACGCAGTATTTT; CDR3aa: CASSREGSTDTQYF; d_gene: NA; abundance: NA; j_gene: TRBJ2-3; v_gene: TRBV7-9